Listed below are T cell receptor beta chains from one sample, sequenced in a study of cytomegalovirus exposure and HLA in healthy donors. Here immunoSEQ multiplex PCR was the method, and the copy in TCRdb shows in-frame clones only, minus some. In the table there are over 55,000 clones, roughly nine tenths of which are singletons. The sample was PBMCs. The source of these receptors is a woman between 25 and 40 years old in good health and CMV-seropositive. CDR3s include the opening cysteine and the closing phenylalanine or tryptophan. Fields, in order: D gene, clone size, J gene, V gene, CDR3 DNA, CDR3 protein. A D gene is named only where the DNA matches it firmly. Clone size appears in some rows only: once, few, many, or a class for an expanded clone.

TRBD2	-	TRBJ2-1	TRBV9	TGTGCCAGCAGCGTAGAAACGGGAGGATACAATGAGCAGTTCTTC	CASSVETGGYNEQFF
TRBD1	-	TRBJ1-2	TRBV9	TGTGCCAGCAGCGTCCTGGGGCAGGGGGTTAGCTATGGCTACACCTTC	CASSVLGQGVSYGYTF
TRBD2	-	TRBJ2-1	TRBV19	TGTGCCAGTAGTAGGACTAGCGGGATCTGGGATGAGCAGTTCTTC	CASSRTSGIWDEQFF
TRBD2	-	TRBJ2-7	TRBV14	TGTGCCAGCAGCCAACTGGGAGGGCCGTACGAGCAGTACTTC	CASSQLGGPYEQYF
-	-	TRBJ2-7	TRBV5-5	TGTGCCAGCAGCGTTAAGGGACTTCCCTACGAGCAGTACTTC	CASSVKGLPYEQYF
TRBD2	-	TRBJ2-7	TRBV7-2	TGTGCCAGCGGAACAGCGGGAGGGCCAACCTACGAGCAGTACTTC	CASGTAGGPTYEQYF
-	-	TRBJ2-1	TRBV4-2	TGTGCCAGCAGCCACCTCGGGGGTGAGCAGTTCTTC	CASSHLGGEQFF
-	-	TRBJ1-1	TRBV4-1	TGCGCCAGCAGCGGTCTACGACTTACTCAGGGGCCGAACACTGAAGCTTTCTTT	CASSGLRLTQGPNTEAFF
TRBD1	few	TRBJ2-7	TRBV7-8	TGTGCCAGCAGCGTCCAAGGACAGGGGGAGCAGTACTTC	CASSVQGQGEQYF
TRBD1	-	TRBJ2-7	TRBV6-6	TGTGCCAGCTTAGCGACCCCCGGGACAGGGATGTGGGAGCAGTACTTC	CASLATPGTGMWEQYF
-	-	TRBJ2-2	TRBV7-9	TGTGCCAGCAGCTTATCCGGCAGGGACACCGGGGAGCTGTTTTTT	CASSLSGRDTGELFF
TRBD2	-	TRBJ2-1	TRBV5-4	TGTGCCAGCAGCCTGAATCCGGGACTAGCGGGAGATAGCTCCTACAATGAGCAGTTCTTC	CASSLNPGLAGDSSYNEQFF
-	once	TRBJ1-5	TRBV19	TGTGCCGCAAGTGGCAGGAGGAATCAGCCCCAGCATTTT	CAASGRRNQPQHF
-	few	TRBJ1-4	TRBV7-9	TGTGCCAGCAGCTTAGTTGGGGGCGCGAATGAAAAACTGTTTTTT	CASSLVGGANEKLFF
-	-	TRBJ2-5	TRBV7-3	TGTGCCAGCAGCTTTTCTCCCCGGGAGACCCAGTACTTC	CASSFSPRETQYF
-	-	TRBJ1-2	TRBV2	TGTGCCAGCGCCGCCCCAACTAGCTATGGCTACACCTTC	CASAAPTSYGYTF
TRBD2	-	TRBJ2-7	TRBV2	TGTGCCAGCAGTGAAGGGTATAGCGGGATGAGATACGAGCAGTACTTC	CASSEGYSGMRYEQYF
TRBD2	-	TRBJ2-1	TRBV5-1	TGCGCCAGCAGCCGAAAGATGAGACTAGCGGGGACCAATGAGCAGTTCTTC	CASSRKMRLAGTNEQFF
TRBD1	-	TRBJ1-2	TRBV11-2	TGTGCCAGCAGCTTAGGTTGGGGGGGACAGGGCTCTTTCTACACCTTC	CASSLGWGGQGSFYTF
TRBD2	-	TRBJ2-7	TRBV6-6	TGTGCCAGCAACCCTCTAGCGGGATACGAGCAGTACTTC	CASNPLAGYEQYF
-	-	TRBJ1-2	TRBV21-1	TGTGCCAGCAGCAAAGCGGACTCTTTTGACTATGGCTACACCTTC	CASSKADSFDYGYTF
TRBD2	-	TRBJ2-1	TRBV5-1	TGCGCCAGCAGCGGGACTAGCGGTTACAATGAGCAGTTCTTC	CASSGTSGYNEQFF
-	-	TRBJ2-7	TRBV27	TGTGCCAGCAGTTGGGAGGGGGGGCGACCCGTGGGGGAGCAGTACTTC	CASSWEGGRPVGEQYF